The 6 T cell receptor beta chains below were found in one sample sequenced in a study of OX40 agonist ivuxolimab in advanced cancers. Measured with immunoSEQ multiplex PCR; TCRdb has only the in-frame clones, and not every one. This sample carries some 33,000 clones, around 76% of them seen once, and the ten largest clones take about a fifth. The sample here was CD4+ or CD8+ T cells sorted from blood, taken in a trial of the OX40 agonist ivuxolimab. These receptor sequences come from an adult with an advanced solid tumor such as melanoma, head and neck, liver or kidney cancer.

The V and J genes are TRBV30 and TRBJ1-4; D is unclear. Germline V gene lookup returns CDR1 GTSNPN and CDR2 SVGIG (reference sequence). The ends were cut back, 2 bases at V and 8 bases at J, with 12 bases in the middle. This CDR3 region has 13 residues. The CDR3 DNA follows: TGTGCCTGGAGTTTGGGCTTTCGGGAAAAACTGTTTTTT. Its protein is CAWSLGFREKLFF.

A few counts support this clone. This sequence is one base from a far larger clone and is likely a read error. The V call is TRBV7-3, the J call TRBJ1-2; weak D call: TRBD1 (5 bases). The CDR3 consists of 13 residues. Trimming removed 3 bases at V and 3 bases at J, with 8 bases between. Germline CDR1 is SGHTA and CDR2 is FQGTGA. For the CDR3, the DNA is TGTGCCAGCAGCTTCGGGGGGGACTATGGCTACACCTTC. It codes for CASSFGGDYGYTF.

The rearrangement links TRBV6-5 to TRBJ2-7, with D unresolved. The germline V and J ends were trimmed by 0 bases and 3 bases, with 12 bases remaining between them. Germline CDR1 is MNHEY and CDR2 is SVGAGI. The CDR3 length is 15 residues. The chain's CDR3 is CASSYSAGLFYEQYF. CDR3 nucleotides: TGTGCCAGCAGTTACTCGGCAGGCCTCTTCTACGAGCAGTACTTC.

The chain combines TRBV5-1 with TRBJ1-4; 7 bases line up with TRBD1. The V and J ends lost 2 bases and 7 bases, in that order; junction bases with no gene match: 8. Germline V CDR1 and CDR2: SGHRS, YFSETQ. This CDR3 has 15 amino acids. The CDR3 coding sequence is TGCGCCAGCAGCTTAAGGGGACAGAATCTTGAAAAACTGTTTTTT. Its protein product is CASSLRGQNLEKLFF.

Written as DNA, the CDR3 is TGTGCCAGCAAGTCCTTTAGGACAGATACGCAGTATTTT. Residues: CASKSFRTDTQYF. The chain carries TRBV28 and TRBJ2-3; unclear D gene. Trimming removed 7 bases at V and 3 bases at J, with 11 bases between. CDR1 and CDR2 from the germline V gene are MDHEN and SYDVKM. This CDR3 contains 13 residues.

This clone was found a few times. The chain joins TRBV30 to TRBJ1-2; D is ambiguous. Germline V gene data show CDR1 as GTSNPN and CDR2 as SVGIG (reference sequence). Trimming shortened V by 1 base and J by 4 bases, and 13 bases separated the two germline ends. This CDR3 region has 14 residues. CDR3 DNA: TGTGCCTGGAGTGGGGGAGTAGTCATCTATGGCTACACCTTC. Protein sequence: CAWSGGVVIYGYTF.